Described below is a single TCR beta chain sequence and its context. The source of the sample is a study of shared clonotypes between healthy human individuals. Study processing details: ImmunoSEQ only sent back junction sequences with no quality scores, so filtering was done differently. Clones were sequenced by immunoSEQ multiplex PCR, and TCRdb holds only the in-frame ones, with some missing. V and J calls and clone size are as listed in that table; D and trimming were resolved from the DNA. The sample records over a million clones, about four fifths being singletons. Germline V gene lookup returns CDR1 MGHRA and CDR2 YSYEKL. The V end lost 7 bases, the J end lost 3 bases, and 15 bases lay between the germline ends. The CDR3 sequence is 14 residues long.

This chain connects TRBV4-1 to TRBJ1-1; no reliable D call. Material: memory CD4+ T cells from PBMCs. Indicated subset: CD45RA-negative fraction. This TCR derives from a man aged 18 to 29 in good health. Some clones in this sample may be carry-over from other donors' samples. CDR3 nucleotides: TGCGCCAGCAACCACGACGGGAGCGACACTGAAGCTTTCTTT. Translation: CASNHDGSDTEAFF.